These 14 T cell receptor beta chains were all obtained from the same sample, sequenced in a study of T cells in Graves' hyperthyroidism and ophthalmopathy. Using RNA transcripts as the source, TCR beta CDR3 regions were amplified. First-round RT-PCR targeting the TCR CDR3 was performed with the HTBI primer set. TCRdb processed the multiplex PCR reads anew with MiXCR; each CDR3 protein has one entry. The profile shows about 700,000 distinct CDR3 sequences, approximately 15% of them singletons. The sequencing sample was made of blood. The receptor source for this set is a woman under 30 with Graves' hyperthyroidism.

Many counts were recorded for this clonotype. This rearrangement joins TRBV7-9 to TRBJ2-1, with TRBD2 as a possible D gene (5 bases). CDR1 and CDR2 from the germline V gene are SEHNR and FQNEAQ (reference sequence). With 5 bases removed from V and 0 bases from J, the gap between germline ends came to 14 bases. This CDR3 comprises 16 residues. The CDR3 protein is CASSPQEGSSYNEQFF. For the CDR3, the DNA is TGTGCCAGCAGCCCTCAAGAGGGCAGCTCCTACAATGAGCAGTTCTTC.

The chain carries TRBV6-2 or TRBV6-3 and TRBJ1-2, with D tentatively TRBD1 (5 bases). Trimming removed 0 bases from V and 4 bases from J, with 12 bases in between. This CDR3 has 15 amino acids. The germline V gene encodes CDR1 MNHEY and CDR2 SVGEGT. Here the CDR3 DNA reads TGTGCCAGCAGTTACTCGAAGGGGTCTGGCTATGGCTACACCTTC. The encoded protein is CASSYSKGSGYGYTF.

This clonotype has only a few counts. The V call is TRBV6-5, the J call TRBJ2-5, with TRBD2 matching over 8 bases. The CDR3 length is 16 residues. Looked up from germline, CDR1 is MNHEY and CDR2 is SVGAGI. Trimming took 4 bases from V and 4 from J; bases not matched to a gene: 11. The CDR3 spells CASSSSGRALGETQYF. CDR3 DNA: TGTGCCAGCAGTTCCTCCGGGAGGGCCCTCGGAGAGACCCAGTACTTC.

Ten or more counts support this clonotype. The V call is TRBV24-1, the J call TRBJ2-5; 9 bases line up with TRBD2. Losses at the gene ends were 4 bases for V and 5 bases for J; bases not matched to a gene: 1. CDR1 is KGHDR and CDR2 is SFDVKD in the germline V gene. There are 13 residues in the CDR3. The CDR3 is CATSEGLAETQYF. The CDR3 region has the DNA TGTGCCACCAGTGAAGGACTAGCGGAGACCCAGTACTTC.

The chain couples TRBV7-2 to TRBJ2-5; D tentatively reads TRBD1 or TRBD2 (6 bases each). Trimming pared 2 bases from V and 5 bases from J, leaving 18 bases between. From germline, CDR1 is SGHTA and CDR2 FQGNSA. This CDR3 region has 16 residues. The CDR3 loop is CASSLRGPGGQETQYF. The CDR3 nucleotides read TGTGCCAGCAGCTTAAGGGGTCCCGGGGGCCAGGAGACCCAGTACTTC.

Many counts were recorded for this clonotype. The chain's CDR3 is CASSPRGRTYEQYF. In nucleotides, the CDR3 is TGTGCCAGCTCACCACGCGGGAGGACCTACGAGCAGTACTTC. The chain has TRBV18 and TRBJ2-7, with 8 nucleotides matching TRBD2. The germline gives CDR1 KGHSH, CDR2 LQKENI. The CDR3 is 14 residues long. Germline trimming cut 1 base from V and 2 bases from J; bases unmatched to any gene: 1.

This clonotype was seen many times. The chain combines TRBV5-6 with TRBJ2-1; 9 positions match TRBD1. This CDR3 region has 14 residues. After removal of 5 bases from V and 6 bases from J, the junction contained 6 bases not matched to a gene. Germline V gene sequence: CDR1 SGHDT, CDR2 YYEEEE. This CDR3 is CASSSGTGLNEQFF. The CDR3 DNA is TGTGCCAGCAGTTCCGGGACAGGGCTCAATGAGCAGTTCTTC.

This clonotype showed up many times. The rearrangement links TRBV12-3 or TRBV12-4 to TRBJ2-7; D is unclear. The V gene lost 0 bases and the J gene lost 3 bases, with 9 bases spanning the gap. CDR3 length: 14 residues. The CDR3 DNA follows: TGTGCCAGCAGTTTAGCCAGTACCGACTACGAGCAGTACTTC. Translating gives CASSLASTDYEQYF.

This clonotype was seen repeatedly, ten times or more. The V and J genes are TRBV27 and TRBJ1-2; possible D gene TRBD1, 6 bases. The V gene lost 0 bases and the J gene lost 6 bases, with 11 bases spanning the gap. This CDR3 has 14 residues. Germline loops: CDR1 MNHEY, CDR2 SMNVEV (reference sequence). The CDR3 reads CASSLSAGANGYTF. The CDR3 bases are TGTGCCAGCAGTTTATCGGCAGGGGCGAATGGCTACACCTTC.

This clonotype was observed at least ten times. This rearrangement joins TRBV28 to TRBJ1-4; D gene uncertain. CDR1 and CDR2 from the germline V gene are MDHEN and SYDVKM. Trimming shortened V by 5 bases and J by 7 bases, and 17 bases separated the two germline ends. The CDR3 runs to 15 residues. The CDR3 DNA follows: TGTGCCAGCAGTCCGAAGATAGCGGGCCCTGAAAAACTGTTTTTT. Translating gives CASSPKIAGPEKLFF.

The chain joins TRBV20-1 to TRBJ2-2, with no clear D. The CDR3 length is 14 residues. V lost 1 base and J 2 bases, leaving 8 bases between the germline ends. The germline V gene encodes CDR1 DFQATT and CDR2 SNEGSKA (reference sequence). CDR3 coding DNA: TGCAGTGCTAGAGGGTGGTTTAACACCGGGGAGCTGTTTTTT. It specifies CSARGWFNTGELFF.

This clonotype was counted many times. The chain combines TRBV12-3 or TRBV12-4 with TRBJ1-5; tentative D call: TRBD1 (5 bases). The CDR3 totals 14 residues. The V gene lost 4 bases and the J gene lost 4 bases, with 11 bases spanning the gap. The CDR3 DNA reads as TGTGCCAGCAGTTCCGGGGCCGGGAATCAGCCCCAGCATTTT. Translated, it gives CASSSGAGNQPQHF.

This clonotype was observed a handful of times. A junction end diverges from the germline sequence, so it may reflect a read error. The CDR3 here is CAGSLWGGELFF. The CDR3 DNA sequence: TGTGCCGGCAGTTTGTGGGGCGGGGAGCTGTTTTTT. The rearrangement uses TRBV6-5 and TRBJ2-2; unclear D gene. CDR1 and CDR2 (germline): MNHEY, SVGAGI. This CDR3 contains 12 residues.

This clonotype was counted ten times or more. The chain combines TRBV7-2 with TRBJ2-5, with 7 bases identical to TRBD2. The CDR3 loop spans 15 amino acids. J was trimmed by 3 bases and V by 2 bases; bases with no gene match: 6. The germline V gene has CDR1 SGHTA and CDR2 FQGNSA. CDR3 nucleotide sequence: TGTGCCAGCAGCTTAATTCCCAGCGGGAAAGAGACCCAGTACTTC. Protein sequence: CASSLIPSGKETQYF.